This is a list of T cell receptor beta chains from one sample in a study of immune characterization of retroperitoneal liposarcoma. TCRdb fed the PCR reads into MiXCR, producing one record per CDR3 protein. The repertoire holds approximately 9,300 distinct CDR3 sequences, with approximately 24% as singletons. The sequencing sample was made of blood. These TCRs come from a male donor with retroperitoneal liposarcoma. Both conserved end residues are part of each CDR3. The D gene is left open where the match is weak. Some rows have no size entry. The others give once, few or many, or a class for an expanded clone.

TRBJ2-5 | few | TRBD1 | TRBV10-1 | CASTRDRDGETQYF | TGCGCCAGCACCCGGGACAGGGATGGGGAGACCCAGTACTTC
TRBJ2-1 | many | TRBD1 | TRBV7-8 | CASSHRGLSYNEQFF | TGTGCCAGCAGCCACAGGGGGCTTTCCTACAATGAGCAGTTCTTC
TRBJ1-6 | few | . | TRBV5-1 | CASSPMGANSPLHF | TGCGCCAGCAGCCCAATGGGGGCAAATTCACCCCTCCACTTT
TRBJ2-5 | many | . | TRBV27 | CASSPTALIPETQYF | TGTGCCAGCAGTCCAACGGCACTAATTCCAGAGACCCAGTACTTC
TRBJ2-7 | . | TRBD1 | TRBV6-1 | CASKFLGDSSYEQYF | TGTGCCAGCAAATTCCTAGGGGACAGTTCCTACGAGCAGTACTTC
TRBJ2-1 | medium-sized | TRBD1 | TRBV6-1 | CASQPGQGGNEQFF | TGTGCCAGCCAACCGGGACAGGGTGGCAATGAGCAGTTCTTC
TRBJ2-5 | . | . | TRBV6-5 | CASSQTGQETQYF | TGTGCCAGCAGTCAGACAGGCCAAGAGACCCAGTACTTC
TRBJ2-3 | many | TRBD2 | TRBV7-7 | CASSLAASSGPTDTQYF | TGTGCTAGCAGCTTAGCCGCCTCTAGCGGCCCCACAGATACGCAGTATTTT
TRBJ2-7 | . | . | TRBV27 | CASSRGGQPGNEQYF | TGTGCCAGCAGCCGCGGGGGACAGCCTGGCAATGAGCAGTACTTC
TRBJ1-2 | . | . | TRBV11-1 | CASIDQGGGYTF | TGTGCCAGCATCGACCAGGGAGGAGGCTACACCTTC
TRBJ2-1 | . | TRBD2 | TRBV7-2 | CASTTRGLANYEQFF | TGTGCCAGCACCACTCGGGGACTAGCGAACTATGAGCAGTTCTTC
TRBJ2-7 | few | TRBD2 | TRBV6-1 | CASSPRGGRVLAGAKAYEQYF | TGTGCCAGCAGTCCAAGGGGGGGGAGAGTACTAGCGGGAGCTAAAGCCTACGAGCAGTACTTC
TRBJ2-2 | few | . | TRBV12-3/TRBV12-4 | CASSPPGAGELFF | TGTGCCAGCAGTCCCCCAGGGGCCGGGGAGCTGTTTTTT
TRBJ1-6 | medium-sized | TRBD1 | TRBV27 | CASSLTGQGLPPLHF | TGTGCCAGCAGTTTAACGGGACAGGGGCTTCCACCCCTCCACTTT
TRBJ1-2 | few | . | TRBV6-6 | CASSYPGRPHGYTF | TGTGCCAGCAGTTACCCGGGACGTCCGCATGGCTACACCTTC
TRBJ2-5 | . | . | TRBV6-1 | CASTATRATKTQYF | TGTGCCAGCACCGCCACCCGGGCCACCAAGACCCAGTACTTC
TRBJ2-3 | few | . | TRBV6-6 | CASRGGRAGATDTQYF | TGTGCCAGCAGGGGGGGGAGGGCGGGGGCCACAGATACGCAGTATTTT
TRBJ1-1 | . | TRBD1 | TRBV11-3 | CASSSNRGQTEAFF | TGTGCCAGCAGCTCCAACAGGGGGCAGACTGAAGCTTTCTTT
TRBJ2-1 | . | . | TRBV10-1 | CASSENAGDEQFF | TGCGCCAGCAGTGAGAACGCAGGGGATGAGCAGTTCTTC
TRBJ1-5 | few | TRBD1 | TRBV20-1 | CSAIDREGGQPQHF | TGCAGTGCTATCGACAGGGAGGGTGGTCAGCCCCAGCATTTT
TRBJ2-1 | . | TRBD1 | TRBV7-6 | CASSSSETGTGGYNEQFF | TGTGCCAGCAGCTCCTCAGAGACCGGGACAGGGGGGTACAATGAGCAGTTCTTC
TRBJ2-1 | . | . | TRBV4-1 | CASSQIGADNEQFF | TGCGCCAGCAGCCAAATAGGGGCCGACAATGAGCAGTTCTTC
TRBJ2-1 | few | . | TRBV7-8 | CASSATRDNEQFF | TGTGCCAGCAGCGCTACGAGGGACAATGAGCAGTTCTTC
TRBJ2-5 | . | TRBD2 | TRBV20-1 | CSAPFWRGTETQYF | TGCAGTGCTCCTTTCTGGCGGGGGACGGAGACCCAGTACTTC
TRBJ1-4 | medium-sized | . | TRBV12-3/TRBV12-4 | CASSARIGGANEKLFF | TGTGCCAGCAGTGCCCGTATTGGGGGGGCTAATGAAAAACTGTTTTTT
TRBJ1-2 | . | . | TRBV7-2 | CASSHAPTKGYTF | TGTGCCAGCAGCCACGCCCCTACTAAAGGCTACACCTTC
TRBJ2-3 | . | TRBD2 | TRBV5-5 | CASSLGGLAGTDTQYF | TGTGCCAGCAGCTTGGGGGGGTTAGCGGGAACAGATACGCAGTATTTT
TRBJ2-6 | once | . | TRBV11-3 | CASSSGANVLTF | TGTGCCAGCAGCTCTGGGGCCAACGTCCTGACTTTC
TRBJ2-1 | . | . | TRBV6-1 | CASSEAIGIEQFF | TGTGCCAGCAGTGAAGCGATAGGGATTGAGCAGTTCTTC
TRBJ2-1 | few | TRBD2 | TRBV27 | CASSLVAGAIYNEQFF | TGTGCCAGCAGTTTAGTAGCGGGTGCAATATACAATGAGCAGTTCTTC
TRBJ1-6 | few | . | TRBV6-1 | CASEPGTENSPLHF | TGTGCCAGCGAGCCCGGGACGGAGAATTCACCCCTCCACTTT
TRBJ2-5 | few | . | TRBV11-1 | CASSLGGTQQYF | TGTGCCAGCAGCTTAGGAGGGACGCAGCAGTACTTC
TRBJ2-5 | . | TRBD2 | TRBV11-3 | CASSPAGGPGTQYF | TGTGCCAGCAGTCCCGCGGGGGGGCCGGGGACCCAGTACTTC
TRBJ2-3 | . | TRBD1 | TRBV27 | CASSDPGQGEYF | TGTGCCAGCAGTGATCCGGGACAGGGAGAATATTTT
TRBJ2-5 | medium-sized | TRBD1 | TRBV3-1 | CASSQEGGPRETQYF | TGTGCCAGCAGCCAAGAAGGGGGCCCTCGGGAGACCCAGTACTTC
TRBJ2-1 | . | . | TRBV7-2 | CASSLAPSERREQFF | TGTGCCAGCAGCTTAGCACCCTCTGAGAGGAGGGAGCAGTTCTTC
TRBJ2-3 | . | TRBD1 | TRBV6-1 | CASSRTQGDGADTQYF | TGTGCCAGCAGTCGCACCCAGGGGGACGGGGCAGATACGCAGTATTTT
TRBJ1-4 | . | TRBD1 | TRBV11-3 | CASKGQGNEKLFF | TGTGCCAGCAAGGGACAGGGGAATGAAAAACTGTTTTTT
TRBJ2-2 | . | . | TRBV27 | CASSLPRPGLESTGELFF | TGTGCCAGCAGTTTACCGAGACCAGGGCTGGAGAGCACCGGGGAGCTGTTTTTT
TRBJ2-7 | . | TRBD2 | TRBV7-9 | CASSLASWTPGTTLYNEQYF | TGTGCTAGCAGCTTAGCGAGCTGGACTCCCGGGACTACCCTCTACAATGAGCAGTACTTC
TRBJ1-2 | . | . | TRBV12-3/TRBV12-4 | CASSLGGEGYTF | TGTGCCAGCAGTTTAGGTGGGGAAGGCTACACCTTC
TRBJ2-5 | few | . | TRBV20-1 | CSADPLDQEEETQYF | TGCAGTGCAGACCCCCTGGACCAAGAGGAAGAGACCCAGTACTTC
TRBJ2-7 | once | TRBD2 | TRBV4-1 | CASSQGLALGYEQYF | TGTGCCAGCAGCCAAGGACTAGCATTGGGATACGAGCAGTACTTC
TRBJ2-5 | . | TRBD2 | TRBV3-1 | CASSHPGLAGQETQYF | TGTGCCAGCAGCCACCCGGGACTAGCGGGGCAAGAGACCCAGTACTTC